Below, 9 T cell receptor beta chains from the same sample are listed, as sequenced in a study of blood T cell repertoires in COVID-19. The protocol was immunoSEQ multiplex PCR, while the TCRdb copy is restricted to in-frame clones and leaves out a portion. Of 120,000 or so clones listed, less than 90% are singletons. Source material: peripheral blood. These receptors all stem from a man at least 80 years old with active or convalescent COVID-19.

This chain connects TRBV19 to TRBJ1-5; 7 bases map to TRBD1. J was trimmed by 2 bases and V by 3 bases; bases with no gene match: 7. Germline CDR1 and CDR2: LNHDA and SQIVND (reference sequence). The CDR3 spans 16 residues. The CDR3 DNA reads TGTGCCAGTAGTATGTCGGCAGGGGGTGGCAATCAGCCCCAGCATTTT. Amino acid sequence: CASSMSAGGGNQPQHF.

This rearrangement joins TRBV11-2 to TRBJ1-1, with TRBD1 matching 8 bases. This CDR3 comprises 14 residues. Germline trimming cut 5 bases from V and 2 bases from J; bases unmatched to any gene: 4. Germline V gives CDR1 SGHAT, CDR2 FQNNGV. This CDR3 reads CASSLQGANTEAFF. The DNA for the CDR3 is TGTGCCAGCAGCCTGCAGGGGGCTAACACTGAAGCTTTCTTT.

This chain connects TRBV6-4 to TRBJ2-5, with a tentative D call TRBD2 (5 bases). Germline V gene data show CDR1 as MRHNA and CDR2 as SNTAGT. V lost 4 bases and J lost 4, with 10 bases in between. The CDR3 runs 13 residues. For the CDR3, the DNA is TGTGCCAGCAGTGCACTAGTAGGAGAGACCCAGTACTTC. It specifies CASSALVGETQYF.

The chain uses TRBV7-9 and TRBJ1-1, with D unresolved. V was cut by 2 bases and J by 7 bases, with 20 bases left in between. Germline CDR1 SEHNR, CDR2 FQNEAQ (reference sequence). This CDR3 has 16 amino acids. CDR3 in DNA: TGTGCCAGCAGCTTAAATAGCGGGTGGGTTGGGCGTGAAGCTTTCTTT. Translating it yields CASSLNSGWVGREAFF.

The gene calls are TRBV5-4 and TRBJ2-2; 9 bases align to TRBD2. The germline V gene encodes CDR1 SGHNT and CDR2 YYREEE (reference sequence). After removal of 2 bases from V and 7 bases from J, the junction contained 9 bases not matched to a gene. This CDR3 is built from 16 residues. In nucleotides, the CDR3 is TGTGCCAGCAGCTTCGGTAGCGGGGGCGCCGACGGGGAGCTGTTTTTT. Translating gives CASSFGSGGADGELFF. Based on the CDR3 plus reference TRBV5-4 and TRBJ2-2, the full variable domain is ETGVTQSPTHLIKTRGQQVTLRCSSQSGHNTVSWYQQALGQGPQFIFQYYREEENGRGNFPPRFSGLQFPNYSSELNVNALELDDSALYLCASSFGSGGADGELFFGEGSRLTVL.

The CDR3 spells CASSTGQGKNEKLFF. CDR3 DNA: TGTGCCAGCAGCACTGGACAGGGAAAAAATGAAAAACTGTTTTTT. The chain couples TRBV7-9 to TRBJ1-4, with 8 bases identical to TRBD1. The CDR3 sequence is 15 residues long. Germline CDR1 and CDR2: SEHNR and FQNEAQ (reference sequence). Trimming at V came to 5 bases and at J to 5 bases, leaving 7 bases not matched to a gene.

V and J are TRBV19 and TRBJ2-7; perhaps TRBD1 as D (6 bases). Germline-derived CDR1 and CDR2 are LNHDA and SQIVND (reference sequence). Trimming shortened V by 3 bases and J by 0 bases, and 9 bases separated the two germline ends. There are 14 residues in the CDR3. The CDR3 region has the DNA TGTGCCAGTAGTATGCGACAGGTCTCCTACGAGCAGTACTTC. Its protein product is CASSMRQVSYEQYF.

In its sample, this clone was seen once. This chain joins TRBV9 and TRBJ2-3; 8 bases are shared with TRBD2. The V and J ends lost 0 bases and 0 bases, in that order; junction bases with no gene match: 3. The CDR3 runs to 16 residues. Germline CDR1 and CDR2: SGDLS and YYNGEE. Here the CDR3 DNA reads TGTGCCAGCAGCGTAGTAGCGGGGACTAGCACAGATACGCAGTATTTT. Its protein is CASSVVAGTSTDTQYF.

The chain combines TRBV5-1 with TRBJ2-7; a possible D gene is TRBD1 (6 bases). Trimming cost V 0 bases and J 6 bases, with 16 bases left between them. The length of the CDR3 is 15 residues. CDR1 SGHRS and CDR2 YFSETQ come from the germline V gene. In nucleotides, the CDR3 is TGCGCCAGCAGCTTGGGTAGGAGGCTAGGGGGCGAGCAGTACTTC. Protein sequence: CASSLGRRLGGEQYF.